This T cell receptor beta chain was documented in a study of blood T cell repertoires in COVID-19. Study-wide background: Samples representing acute and convalescent COVID-19 were sourced from the United States, Italy and Spain.

This clone was counted at least ten times. In the authors' methods: For nucleated cells, counts were estimated from reference gene primer amplification. The table came from immunoSEQ multiplex PCR; TCRdb's copy has only in-frame clones and leaves some out. The D gene and trimming were derived from the DNA, and the V and J assignments and clone size from that table. Here the sample spans roughly 240,000 clones, about nine tenths being singletons. Participant age was about 18 to 89 years, and participants resided in fewer than 25 US areas. Cohorts were based on clinical histories the participants reported. The CDR3 is 16 residues long. Germline V gene data show CDR1 as MNHNS and CDR2 as SASEGT. The V and J ends lost 2 bases and 3 bases respectively, with 17 bases between them.

Material: PBMCs or T cells enriched from blood (not recorded which). This TCR came from a middle-aged woman with acute COVID-19. The chain is built from TRBV6-1 and TRBJ2-7; a possible D gene is TRBD1 (5 bases). CDR3 DNA sequence: TGTGCCAGCAGTGAATTTTGGGGCCAGTCCATCTACGAGCAGTACTTC. It yields the protein CASSEFWGQSIYEQYF.